The sequence of this T cell receptor beta chain was determined in a study of Graves' ophthalmopathy and Graves' hyperthyroidism. CDR3 regions of TCR beta were amplified from RNA transcripts. First-round RT-PCR employed HTBI primers, with a second-round multiplex PCR after it. TCRdb reanalysed the multiplex PCR reads using MiXCR and keeps one entry per CDR3 protein. The profile shows more than 300,000 distinct CDR3 sequences, about a sixth of them singletons. A diagnosis was made from clinical symptoms together with serum thyroxine, TRAb, thyroid ultrasound and orbital computed tomography. This clonotype was seen ten or more times. The sample comprised peripheral blood. This clonotype was obtained from an adult woman with stable Graves' hyperthyroidism.

DNA for the CDR3: TGTGCCAGCAGCAATACCGGGGCCCAGAAAGAGACCCAGTACTTC. Residues: CASSNTGAQKETQYF. The rearrangement joins TRBV27 to TRBJ2-5; tentatively, D is TRBD1 or TRBD2 (5 bases each). This CDR3 region has 15 residues. Germline V gives CDR1 MNHEY, CDR2 SMNVEV (reference sequence). The V end was cut by 6 bases, the J end by 3 bases, with 17 bases between.